This T cell receptor beta chain came from a study of T cell changes during pregnancy in multiple sclerosis (dated by TCRdb to the late 2010s). With regard to the full study: The study examined how the T cell repertoire changed over the course of pregnancy in women with multiple sclerosis.

This clone was seen just once. There is no known antigen for this receptor. Per-base qualities were not stored, and no clone one base away is much larger. Inclusive of the bounding cysteine and phenylalanine, the CDR3 is 18 residues long. The CDR3 DNA has 54 bases and is translated from base 1. Trimming accounts for 4 bases at V and 1 base at J, while the number of junction bases matched to no gene is 13. CDR1 SGHNT and CDR2 YENEEA were looked up in the germline V gene. The library was generated by the immunoSEQ multiplex PCR assay. Sourced from immuneACCESS, this table was stored by TCRdb with only in-frame sequences that have V and J called. A share of the clones is absent; for the studies checked, an unresolved V gene accounts for under half, and the remainder has no known explanation. The sample table shows just under 80,000 clones, and 80% to 95% are seen once. About 0.8% of the sample rests with the top ten.

The sample was peripheral blood, taken in the second trimester of pregnancy. The sequence is built from TRBV11-3 and TRBJ2-5, with 9 bases in between that match TRBD2. This sequence originates from a female donor in good health, enrolled as a control in a pregnancy study. The DNA is TGTGCCAGCAGCTCCCAAGCAGCGGGGGGACCTCTCCAAGAGACCCAGTACTTC. Translation gives CASSSQAAGGPLQETQYF.